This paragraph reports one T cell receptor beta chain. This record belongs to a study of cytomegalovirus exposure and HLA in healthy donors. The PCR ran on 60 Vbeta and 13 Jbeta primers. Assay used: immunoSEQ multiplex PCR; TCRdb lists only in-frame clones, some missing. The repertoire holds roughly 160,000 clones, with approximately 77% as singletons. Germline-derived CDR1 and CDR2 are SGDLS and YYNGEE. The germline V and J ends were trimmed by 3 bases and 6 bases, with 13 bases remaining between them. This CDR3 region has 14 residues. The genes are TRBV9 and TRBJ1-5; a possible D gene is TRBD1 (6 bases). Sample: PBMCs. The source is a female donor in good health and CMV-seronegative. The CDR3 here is CASSGGGHGQPQHF. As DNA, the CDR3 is TGTGCCAGCAGCGGGGGGGGGCACGGTCAGCCCCAGCATTTT.